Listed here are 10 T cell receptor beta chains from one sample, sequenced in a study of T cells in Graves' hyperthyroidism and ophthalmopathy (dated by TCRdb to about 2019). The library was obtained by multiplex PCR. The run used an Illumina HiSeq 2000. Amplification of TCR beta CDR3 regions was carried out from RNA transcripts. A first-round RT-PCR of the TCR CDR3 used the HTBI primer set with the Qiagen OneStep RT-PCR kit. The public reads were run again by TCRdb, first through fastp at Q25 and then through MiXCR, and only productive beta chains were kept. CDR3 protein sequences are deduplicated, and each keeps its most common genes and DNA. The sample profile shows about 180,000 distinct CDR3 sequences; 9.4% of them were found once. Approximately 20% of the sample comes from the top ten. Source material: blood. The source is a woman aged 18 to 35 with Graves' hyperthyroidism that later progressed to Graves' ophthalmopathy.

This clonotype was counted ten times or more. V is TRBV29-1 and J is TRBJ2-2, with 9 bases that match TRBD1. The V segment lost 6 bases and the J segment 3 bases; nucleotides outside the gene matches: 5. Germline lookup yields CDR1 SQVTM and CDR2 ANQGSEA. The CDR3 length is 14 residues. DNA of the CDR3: TGCAGCGTAAAAACAGGGGGCTACACCGGGGAGCTGTTTTTT. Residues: CSVKTGGYTGELFF.

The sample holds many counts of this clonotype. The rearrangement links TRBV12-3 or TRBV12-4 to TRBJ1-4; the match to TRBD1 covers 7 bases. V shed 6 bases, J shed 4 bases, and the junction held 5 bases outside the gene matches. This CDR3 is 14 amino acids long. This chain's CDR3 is CASRGDSYNEKLFF. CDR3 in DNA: TGTGCCAGCAGGGGGGACAGCTATAATGAAAAACTGTTTTTT.

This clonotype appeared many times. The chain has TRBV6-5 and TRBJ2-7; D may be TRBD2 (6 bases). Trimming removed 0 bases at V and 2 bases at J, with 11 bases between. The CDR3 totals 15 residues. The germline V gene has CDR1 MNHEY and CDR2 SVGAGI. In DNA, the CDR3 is TGTGCCAGCAGTTACTCGGAGGGGACCACCTACGAGCAGTACTTC. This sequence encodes CASSYSEGTTYEQYF.

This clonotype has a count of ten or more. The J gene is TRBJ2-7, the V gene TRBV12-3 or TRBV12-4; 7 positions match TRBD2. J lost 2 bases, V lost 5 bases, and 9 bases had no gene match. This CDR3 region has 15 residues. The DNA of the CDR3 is TGTGCCAGCAGTCCCCGGACTCGGGGGGCCTACGAGCAGTACTTC. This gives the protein CASSPRTRGAYEQYF.

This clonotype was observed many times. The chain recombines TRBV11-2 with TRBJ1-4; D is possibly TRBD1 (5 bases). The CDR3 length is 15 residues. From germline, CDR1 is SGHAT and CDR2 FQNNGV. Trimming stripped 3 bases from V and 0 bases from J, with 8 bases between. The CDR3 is CASSFDSATNEKLFF. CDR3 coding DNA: TGTGCCAGCAGCTTTGACAGCGCAACTAATGAAAAACTGTTTTTT.

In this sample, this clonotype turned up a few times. The CDR3 sequence: CASSGAQTGGSYNEQFF. DNA of the CDR3: TGTGCCAGTAGTGGAGCTCAGACAGGGGGTTCCTACAATGAGCAGTTCTTC. The V call is TRBV19, the J call TRBJ2-1; 9 nucleotides match TRBD1. This CDR3 region has 17 residues. The germline CDR1 and CDR2 sequences are LNHDA and SQIVND (reference sequence). V lost 5 bases to trimming and J lost 1 base; unmatched junction nucleotides: 9. The whole variable domain, filled in from reference TRBV19 and TRBJ2-1, reads DGGITQSPKYLFRKEGQNVTLSCEQNLNHDAMYWYRQDPGQGLRLIYYSQIVNDFQKGDIAEGYSVSREKKESFPLTVTSAQKNPTAFYLCASSGAQTGGSYNEQFFGPGTRLTVL.

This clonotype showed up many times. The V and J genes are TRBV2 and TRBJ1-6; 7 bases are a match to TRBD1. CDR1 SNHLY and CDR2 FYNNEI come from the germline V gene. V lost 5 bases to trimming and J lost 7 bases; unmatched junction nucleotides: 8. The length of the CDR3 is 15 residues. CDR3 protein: CASSLGAGGNSPLHF. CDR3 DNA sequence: TGTGCCAGCAGTCTGGGGGCAGGGGGAAATTCACCCCTCCACTTT.

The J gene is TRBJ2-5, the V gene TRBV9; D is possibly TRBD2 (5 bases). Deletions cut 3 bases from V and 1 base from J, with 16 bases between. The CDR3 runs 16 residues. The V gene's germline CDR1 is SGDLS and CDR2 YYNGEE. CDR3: CASSARGGQTQETQYF. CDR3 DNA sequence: TGTGCCAGCAGCGCTCGAGGCGGGCAAACCCAAGAGACCCAGTACTTC.

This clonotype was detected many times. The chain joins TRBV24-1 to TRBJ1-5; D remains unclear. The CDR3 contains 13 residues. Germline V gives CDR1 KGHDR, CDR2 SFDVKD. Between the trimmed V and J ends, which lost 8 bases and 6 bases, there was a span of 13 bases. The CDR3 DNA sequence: TGTGCCACCACTCTCGAGATACGTCAGCCCCAGCATTTT. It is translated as CATTLEIRQPQHF.

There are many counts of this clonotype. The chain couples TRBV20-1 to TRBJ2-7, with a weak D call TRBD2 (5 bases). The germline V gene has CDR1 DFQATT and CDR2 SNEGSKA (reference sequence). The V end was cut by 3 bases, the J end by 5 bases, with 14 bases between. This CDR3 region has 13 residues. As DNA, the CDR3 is TGCAGTGCTAGGGAAACTAGTAACCACGAGCAGTACTTC. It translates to CSARETSNHEQYF.